Below, one T cell receptor (beta chain) is given with its context. This sample is drawn from a study of shared clonotypes between healthy human individuals. Study at large: Each donor contributed plates that comprised three CD4 naive, three CD4 memory, two CD8 naive and one CD8 memory.

The CDR3 contains 16 residues. The trim removed 4 bases at V and 7 bases at J, leaving 12 bases unmatched. Germline CDR1 reads SGDLS; CDR2 reads YYNGEE. Method: immunoSEQ multiplex PCR; TCRdb's copy keeps in-frame clones and lacks some. The table has under 2.5 million clones, under 95% seen once. The TCR sequence derives from a young man in good health. Some clones in this sample may be carry-over from other donors' samples. V usage is TRBV9 and J usage is TRBJ2-1, with 9 positions matching TRBD2. Sequenced sample: naive CD4+ T cells from PBMCs. Stated subset: CD45RA+ positively selected. The CDR3 DNA follows: TGTGCCAGCAGCCTACTCGGTAGCGGGAGTGCTAATGAGCAGTTCTTC. This codes for CASSLLGSGSANEQFF.